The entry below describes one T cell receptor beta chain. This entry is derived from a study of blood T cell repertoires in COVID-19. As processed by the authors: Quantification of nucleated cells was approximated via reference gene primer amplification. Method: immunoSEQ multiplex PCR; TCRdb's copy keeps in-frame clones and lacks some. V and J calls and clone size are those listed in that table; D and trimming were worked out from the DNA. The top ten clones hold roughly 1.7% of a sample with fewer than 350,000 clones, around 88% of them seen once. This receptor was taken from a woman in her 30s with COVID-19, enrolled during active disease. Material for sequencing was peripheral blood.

The DNA of the CDR3 is TGTGCCAGCAGCCCAGGGGGAGAGGTTGGCTACACCTTC. This codes for CASSPGGEVGYTF. V gene TRBV11-2 combines with J gene TRBJ1-2; TRBD1 matches at 7 bases. Losses at the gene ends were 5 bases for V and 7 bases for J; bases not matched to a gene: 7. CDR3 length equals 13 residues. Germline V gene sequence: CDR1 SGHAT, CDR2 FQNNGV.